A single sample is the source of the 16 T cell receptor beta chains below, sequenced in a study of breast tumors, draining lymph nodes, adjacent tissues. One entry per CDR3 protein, called by TCRdb with MiXCR from the multiplex PCR reads. The sample holds some 130,000 distinct CDR3 sequences, around 20% seen once. The lymph nodes were axillary draining lymph nodes from breast cancer patients. The sample consisted of axillary lymph node tissue. Source of these receptors: a female donor with breast cancer. Some clones in this sample may be carry-over from other donors' samples.

The table lists this clonotype with many counts. The V gene is TRBV20-1, the J gene TRBJ1-3, with D uncertain. Trimming removed 5 bases at V and 2 bases at J, with 7 bases between. Looked up from germline, CDR1 is DFQATT and CDR2 is SNEGSKA (reference sequence). This CDR3 spans 12 amino acids. The CDR3 nucleotides are TGCAGTGCTTATATAGCTGGAAACACCATATATTTT. Translating it yields CSAYIAGNTIYF.

The CDR3 nucleotides are TGTGCCTGGGGGGGGGGGAGAGACGAGCAGTACTTC. Its protein product is CAWGGGRDEQYF. This chain connects TRBV30 to TRBJ2-7; TRBD2 matches 7 bases. Germline V gene lookup returns CDR1 GTSNPN and CDR2 SVGIG (reference sequence). V shed 5 bases and J 5 bases; nucleotides not matched to a gene: 6. The CDR3 extends over 12 amino acids.

This clonotype was seen at least ten times. This chain links TRBV6-5 with TRBJ2-7; D gene uncertain. This CDR3 has 16 amino acids. Germline V lookup: CDR1 MNHEY, CDR2 SVGAGI. Trimming took off 0 bases at V and 2 bases at J, with 14 bases between the two ends. Here the CDR3 reads CASSYSGRTSAYEQYF. CDR3 DNA sequence: TGTGCCAGCAGTTACTCGGGTCGTACCTCAGCCTACGAGCAGTACTTC.

The sample holds many counts of this clonotype. The genes are TRBV15 and TRBJ2-3; 7 nucleotides match TRBD1. Germline loops: CDR1 LNHNV, CDR2 YYDKDF (reference sequence). J gave up 1 base and V 8 bases, and 18 bases lay outside the gene matches. CDR3 size: 18 residues. CDR3 sequence (DNA): TGTGCCACCGTCGGCCGGGACAGCCAAGGGGTCCGCACAGATACGCAGTATTTT. Its protein is CATVGRDSQGVRTDTQYF. The variable domain in full, completed from reference TRBV15 and TRBJ2-3, reads DAMVIQNPRYQVTQFGKPVTLSCSQTLNHNVMYWYQQKSSQAPKLLFHYYDKDFNNEADTPDNFQSRRPNTSFCFLDIRSPGLGDTAMYLCATVGRDSQGVRTDTQYFGPGTRLTVL.

The chain is built from TRBV28 and TRBJ1-2; no clear D. The CDR3 loop spans 13 amino acids. The V gene lost 4 bases and the J gene lost 0 bases, with 6 bases spanning the gap. From germline, CDR1 is MDHEN and CDR2 SYDVKM. The CDR3 is CASSSSANYGYTF. DNA of the CDR3: TGTGCCAGCAGTTCTAGCGCTAACTATGGCTACACCTTC.

This clonotype was recorded many times. The V and J genes are TRBV20-1 and TRBJ2-3; either TRBD1 or TRBD2 may fit D (5 bases each). V lost 3 bases, J lost 5 bases, and 12 bases lay in between. Germline V gene lookup returns CDR1 DFQATT and CDR2 SNEGSKA (reference sequence). This CDR3 is 13 amino acids long. CDR3 residues: CSASGTAQDTQYF. In DNA, the CDR3 is TGCAGTGCTAGCGGGACCGCCCAAGATACGCAGTATTTT.

This clonotype was counted ten times or more. V usage is TRBV5-1 and J usage is TRBJ1-6; tentative D call: TRBD1 (6 bases). The CDR3 runs 15 residues. The germline gives CDR1 SGHRS, CDR2 YFSETQ. V was pared by 4 bases and J by 8 bases, with 16 bases between. The CDR3 spells CASSLGGGRDSPLHF. CDR3 coding DNA: TGCGCCAGCAGCCTCGGAGGGGGACGGGATTCACCCCTCCACTTT.

This clonotype was recorded at least ten times. The genes are TRBV12-3 or TRBV12-4 and TRBJ2-7; D assignment may be TRBD1 or TRBD2 (6 bases each). This CDR3 is built from 14 residues. The V and J ends lost 5 bases and 1 base respectively, with 12 bases between them. Here the CDR3 reads CASSPGGQSYEQYF. Written as DNA, the CDR3 is TGTGCCAGCAGTCCTGGGGGGCAGTCCTACGAGCAGTACTTC.

About this clonotype itself: A much bigger clone sits one base away, suggesting this may be a read error. The chain employs TRBV5-1 and TRBJ2-5; 7 positions agree with TRBD2. CDR3 length: 13 amino acids. Germline CDR1 SGHRS, CDR2 YFSETQ. V lost 0 bases, J lost 9 bases, and 5 bases stayed unmatched. This chain's CDR3 is CASSLGTREAQYF. For the CDR3, the DNA is TGCGCCAGCAGCTTGGGGACACGGGAGGCCCAGTACTTC.

In the case of this clonotype: A much larger clone differs from this one at a single base, so this may be a read error. The chain couples TRBV20-1 to TRBJ2-3; 7 bases match TRBD2. CDR3 length: 15 residues. Germline assignment: CDR1 DFQATT and CDR2 SNEGSKA (reference sequence). This CDR3 reads CSASEREGFTDTRYF. DNA for the CDR3: TGCAGTGCTAGTGAGCGGGAAGGTTTCACAGATACGCGGTATTTT.

This clonotype was counted many times. The rearrangement links TRBV6-5 to TRBJ1-2, with unresolved D. The CDR3 length is 15 residues. V lost 0 bases, J lost 4 bases, and 12 bases lay in between. Looked up from germline, CDR1 is MNHEY and CDR2 is SVGAGI. Here the CDR3 DNA reads TGTGCCAGCAGTTACTCGAGATCGGAATTCTATGGCTACACCTTC. This gives the protein CASSYSRSEFYGYTF.

The sample holds many counts of this clonotype. This rearrangement joins TRBV6-2 or TRBV6-3 to TRBJ2-1, with 7 bases that match TRBD1. Germline V CDR1 and CDR2: MNHEY, SVGEGT. There are 15 residues in the CDR3. V shed 6 bases and J 5 bases; nucleotides not matched to a gene: 10. CDR3 protein: CASSQQTTGDNEQFF. The CDR3 coding sequence is TGTGCCAGCAGCCAACAAACTACAGGGGACAATGAGCAGTTCTTC.

This clonotype has a count of ten or more. CDR3: CASSFGPGLAGGYYNEQFF. In DNA, the CDR3 is TGCGCCAGCAGCTTTGGCCCGGGACTAGCGGGAGGTTACTACAATGAGCAGTTCTTC. The V call is TRBV5-1, the J call TRBJ2-1, with TRBD2 matching over 15 bases. The CDR3 totals 19 residues. Per the germline V gene, CDR1 is SGHRS and CDR2 is YFSETQ. V lost 2 bases to trimming and J lost 3 bases; unmatched junction nucleotides: 9.

This clonotype was recorded many times. The chain is built from TRBV6-5 and TRBJ2-3, with 8 bases identical to TRBD2. Losses at the gene ends were 6 bases for V and 3 bases for J; bases not matched to a gene: 2. The CDR3 totals 13 residues. CDR1 and CDR2 from the germline V gene are MNHEY and SVGAGI. CDR3 residues: CASRPGGTDTQYF. For the CDR3, the DNA is TGTGCCAGCAGGCCGGGGGGGACAGATACGCAGTATTTT.

Regarding this clonotype: Here the CDR3 omits its conserved ending phenylalanine or tryptophan, so a read error is the likely source. The DNA is left out, because the CDR3 cannot be placed on it with certainty; the CDR3 is given as TCRdb lists it. This rearrangement joins TRBV25-1 to TRBJ2-3; TRBD2, the table's D call, was not compared with the DNA. The V gene's germline CDR1 is MGHDK and CDR2 SYGVNS. A total of 16 residues make up the CDR3, ends included. CDR3 protein: CASSRTSGRGGDTRYL.

This clonotype occurred many times. V is TRBV12-3 or TRBV12-4 and J is TRBJ2-3, with 10 bases that match TRBD2. This CDR3 spans 17 amino acids. V shed 2 bases and J 5 bases; nucleotides not matched to a gene: 10. The CDR3 DNA reads as TGTGCCAGCAGTTTATCCATTCTAGCGGGAGCCGGAGATACGCAGTATTTT. This codes for CASSLSILAGAGDTQYF.